Presented here are 20 T cell receptor beta chains from one specimen sequenced in a study of breast tumors, draining lymph nodes, adjacent tissues. Using its own MiXCR run on the multiplex PCR reads, TCRdb lists one record per CDR3 protein. The top ten hold approximately 1.5% of the sample, which has more than 200,000 distinct CDR3 sequences, less than 40% seen once. Axillary draining lymph nodes of breast cancer patients supplied the node samples. Sequencing used axillary lymph node tissue. The receptors derive from a female donor with breast cancer. Some clones in this sample may be carry-over from other donors' samples.

As to this clonotype: The conserved closing phenylalanine or tryptophan is absent in this CDR3, likely reflecting a read error. The rearrangement joins TRBV5-8 to TRBJ1-2, with 10 bases fitting TRBD1. Germline V gene data show CDR1 as SGHTS and CDR2 as YDEGEE. This CDR3 spans 15 amino acids. As DNA, the CDR3 is TGCGCCAGCAGCTCCATGACAGGGGGCACCTATGGCTACACCTAC. This translates into CASSSMTGGTYGYTY.

This clonotype was seen at least ten times. The rearrangement links TRBV30 to TRBJ2-7, with D unclear. The CDR3 is made up of 14 amino acids. From germline, CDR1 is GTSNPN and CDR2 SVGIG (reference sequence). Trimming cost V 7 bases and J 0 bases, with 16 bases left between them. CDR3 loop: CASEGQASSYEQYF. The CDR3 DNA reads as TGTGCCTCCGAAGGGCAGGCAAGCTCCTACGAGCAGTACTTC. Filled out from reference TRBV30 and TRBJ2-7, the complete variable domain reads SQTIHQWPATLVQPVGSPLSLECTVEGTSNPNLYWYRQAAGRGLQLLFYSVGIGQISSEVPQNLSASRPQDRQFILSSKKLLLSDSGFYLCASEGQASSYEQYFGPGTRLTVT.

For this clonotype: A much larger clonotype is one base distant, so this may be a read error. J is TRBJ2-5 and V is TRBV5-1; 9 positions match TRBD1. The CDR3 is made up of 14 amino acids. Germline V gives CDR1 SGHRS, CDR2 YFSETQ. CDR3 in DNA: TGCGCCAGCAGCTTCACAGGGGGCACGGACACCCAGCACTTC. Its protein product is CASSFTGGTDTQHF.

The V call is TRBV20-1, the J call TRBJ2-3; 9 bases are a match to TRBD1. CDR3 size: 15 residues. The junction had 15 bases not matched to a gene; V was cut back by 3 bases and J by 11 bases. Per the germline V gene, CDR1 is DFQATT and CDR2 is SNEGSKA (reference sequence). The CDR3 region is CSASSSGTGNGEQYF. The CDR3 nucleotides read TGCAGTGCTAGCTCCTCCGGGACAGGGAATGGTGAGCAGTATTTT.

The genes are TRBV3-1 and TRBJ2-2; 11 nucleotides match TRBD2. The germline gives CDR1 LGHDT, CDR2 YNNKEL (reference sequence). CDR3 length: 18 amino acids. V gave up 0 bases and J gave up 5 bases; unmatched junction bases: 8. The DNA of the CDR3 is TGTGCCAGCAGCCAAGAAGGTTGGAGGACTAGCGGGACCGGGGAGCTGTTTTTT. This encodes CASSQEGWRTSGTGELFF. Looking up the rest from reference TRBV3-1 and TRBJ2-2 gives the full variable domain: DTAVSQTPKYLVTQMGNDKSIKCEQNLGHDTMYWYKQDSKKFLKIMFSYNNKELIINETVPNRFSPKSPDKAHLNLHINSLELGDSAVYFCASSQEGWRTSGTGELFFGEGSRLTVL.

This clonotype was observed a handful of times. The J gene is TRBJ1-1, the V gene TRBV11-3; TRBD1 aligns across 9 bases. V was pared by 6 bases and J by 1 base, with 6 bases of the junction left unmatched. Germline V CDR1 and CDR2: SGHNT, YENEEA. The CDR3 sequence is 15 residues long. The CDR3 region is CASRRLGQGNTEAFF. CDR3 DNA: TGTGCCAGCAGGCGACTGGGACAGGGGAACACTGAAGCTTTCTTT.

In its sample, this clonotype was seen many times. V and J are TRBV20-1 and TRBJ2-2; TRBD1 aligns across 9 bases. The germline gives CDR1 DFQATT, CDR2 SNEGSKA (reference sequence). The V segment lost 3 bases and the J segment 1 base; nucleotides outside the gene matches: 3. The CDR3 runs 15 residues. The DNA for the CDR3 is TGCAGTGCTAGGGGGGACAGGGAGAACACCGGGGAGCTGTTTTTT. It specifies CSARGDRENTGELFF.

As to this clonotype: This may stem from a read error, because a much larger clone lies one nucleotide away. The chain uses TRBV6-2 or TRBV6-3 and TRBJ2-1; 9 bases fit TRBD2. V was pared by 4 bases and J by 10 bases, with 5 bases of the junction left unmatched. Germline CDR1 is MNHEY and CDR2 is SVGEGT. The CDR3 contains 13 residues. The CDR3 region is CASSCSGLAEQFF. The CDR3 bases are TGTGCCAGCAGTTGCTCAGGACTAGCGGAGCAGTTCTTC.

The table lists this clonotype with a count of one. A read error may account for a junction end that differs from germline. The chain is built from TRBV19 and TRBJ1-3; TRBD1 matches 8 bases. The CDR3 has 14 amino acids. Per germline, CDR1 LNHDA and CDR2 SQIVND (reference sequence). The CDR3 loop reads CATLEDRGRNTVYF. The CDR3 region has the DNA TGCGCCACCCTCGAAGACAGGGGAAGAAACACCGTATATTTT.

This clonotype was recorded a few times. The chain couples TRBV30 to TRBJ2-1; D unresolved. The germline V gene encodes CDR1 GTSNPN and CDR2 SVGIG (reference sequence). V gave up 4 bases and J gave up 0 bases, with 16 bases separating them. The CDR3 runs to 16 residues. The CDR3 coding sequence is TGTGCCTGGACCGCGCCGAGGAGAAGCTCCTACAATGAGCAGTTCTTC. This sequence encodes CAWTAPRRSSYNEQFF.

Regarding this clonotype: As the CDR3 is not closed by the conserved phenylalanine or tryptophan, this likely results from a read error. The rearrangement uses TRBV19 and TRBJ2-5, with TRBD2 matching over 7 bases. The CDR3 spans 16 residues. CDR1 is LNHDA and CDR2 is SQIVND in the germline V gene (reference sequence). The CDR3 sequence: CAGSVRGAGSQETQYS. In DNA, the CDR3 is TGTGCCGGTAGTGTGAGGGGAGCGGGGAGCCAAGAGACCCAGTACTCC.

As regards this clonotype: It is likely a read error, because the conserved phenylalanine at the end of the CDR3 is missing. No DNA is shown, since the ends of the CDR3 on it are uncertain; the CDR3 is the one TCRdb lists. The chain couples TRBV7-9 to TRBJ1-6; TRBD1 reflects the table's D call only, with no check against the DNA. The CDR3 region is 9 residues in length, termini included. Germline CDR1 and CDR2: SEHNR and FQNEAQ (reference sequence). The CDR3 sequence is CASSLNVRT.

This clonotype showed up many times. This chain uses TRBV7-8 with TRBJ2-1; D is ambiguous. The CDR3 is 15 amino acids. V was pared by 3 bases and J by 0 bases, with 9 bases between. The germline CDR1 and CDR2 sequences are SGHVS and FQNEAQ. The DNA of the CDR3 is TGTGCCAGCAGCTTCGAGGCGGTCTCCTACAATGAGCAGTTCTTC. This gives the protein CASSFEAVSYNEQFF.

The rearrangement uses TRBV11-2 and TRBJ1-6; TRBD1 agrees at 7 bases. The CDR3 spans 19 residues. Germline CDR1 and CDR2: SGHAT and FQNNGV. The CDR3 region is CATRGPEGTAGAYNSPLHF. The CDR3 DNA reads TGTGCGACCAGGGGCCCCGAGGGGACAGCGGGAGCCTATAATTCACCCCTCCACTTT.

This clonotype has a count of ten or more. The chain uses TRBV9 and TRBJ2-7; 12 bases are shared with TRBD2. CDR3 length: 15 amino acids. Germline lookup yields CDR1 SGDLS and CDR2 YYNGEE. The V and J ends lost 3 bases and 5 bases, in that order; junction bases with no gene match: 6. The chain's CDR3 is CASSATSGRKNEQYF. In DNA form, the CDR3 reads TGTGCCAGCAGCGCGACTAGCGGGAGAAAGAACGAGCAGTACTTC.

This clonotype was observed once. This sequence joins TRBV9 and TRBJ1-4; 9 bases fit TRBD1. The CDR3 has 14 amino acids. In germline, CDR1 is SGDLS, CDR2 YYNGEE. Losses at the gene ends were 3 bases for V and 8 bases for J; bases not matched to a gene: 5. CDR3 residues: CASSGGQGGEKLFF. In DNA, the CDR3 is TGTGCCAGCAGCGGGGGACAGGGAGGGGAAAAACTGTTTTTT.

This clonotype has a single count. Relative to the germline gene, one junction end is altered; a read error may explain this. The chain employs TRBV6-1 and TRBJ2-3; D perhaps matches TRBD1 (5 bases). The germline gives CDR1 MNHNS, CDR2 SASEGT. CDR3 length equals 14 residues. The CDR3 coding sequence is TGTACCAGCCGTAGTGGGGCTAGCACAGATACGCAGTATTTT. Its translation: CTSRSGASTDTQYF.

The chain has TRBV12-3 or TRBV12-4 and TRBJ2-3, with D possibly matching TRBD2 (5 bases). The CDR3 length is 14 residues. Between the trimmed V and J ends, which lost 9 bases and 7 bases, there was a span of 20 bases. CDR3 DNA sequence: TGTGCCAGGAGTGATTTGGACTGGCCTCATACGCAGTATTTT. Translating it yields CARSDLDWPHTQYF.

V gene TRBV2 combines with J gene TRBJ1-5; D is undetermined. Germline CDR1 SNHLY, CDR2 FYNNEI. V was cut by 8 bases and J by 5 bases, with 22 bases left in between. CDR3 length equals 16 residues. The CDR3 nucleotides are TGTGCCAGCGGCTCCTACAATGAGCAGAGCTATCAGCCCCAGCATTTT. Translation: CASGSYNEQSYQPQHF. The full variable domain, with the rest looked up from reference TRBV2 and TRBJ1-5, is EPEVTQTPSHQVTQMGQEVILRCVPISNHLYFYWYRQILGQKVEFLVSFYNNEISEKSEIFDDQFSVERPDGSNFTLKIRSTKLEDSAMYFCASGSYNEQSYQPQHFGDGTRLSIL.

A remark on this clonotype: With a much larger clone just one base away, this may be a read error. The rearrangement links TRBV10-3 to TRBJ2-1; 9 nucleotides match TRBD2. CDR3 size: 16 residues. With 5 bases clipped from V and 7 bases from J, the junction kept 12 bases outside the gene matches. Germline CDR1 is ENHRY and CDR2 is SYGVKD. CDR3 sequence: CAISYSRLAGRNEQFF. The CDR3 nucleotides read TGTGCCATCAGTTACTCGCGTCTAGCGGGGAGGAATGAGCAGTTCTTC.